These 22 T cell receptor beta chains were sequenced from one sample in a study of vaccination and CD4 T cells after COVID-19. An Oncomine TCR Beta short-read assay was used to sequence the DNA from cultured CD4+ T cells. TCRdb redid the calling of the PCR reads with MiXCR, one entry per CDR3 protein. The data show about 13,000 distinct CDR3 sequences, 35% seen once. Sample treatment: approximately nine-day PBMC culture with coronavirus spike peptide pools or control peptides (ViraFEST assay). These receptors are not linked to any known antigen. Specimen: CD4+ T cells from blood, cultured in vitro. These receptor sequences come from a human donor who had recovered from COVID-19.

The sample holds a few counts of this clonotype. The chain combines TRBV7-3 with TRBJ2-3; the match to TRBD1 covers 9 bases. Germline V gene lookup returns CDR1 SGHTA and CDR2 FQGTGA. The CDR3 runs to 20 residues. V lost 5 bases, J lost 1 base, and 19 bases stayed unmatched. CDR3 sequence reads: CASSPGTGKGGFGRTDTQYF. Written as DNA, the CDR3 is TGTGCCAGCAGCCCCGGGACAGGGAAGGGAGGGTTCGGACGCACAGATACGCAGTATTTT.

There are a few counts of this clonotype. The genes are TRBV12-3 or TRBV12-4 and TRBJ1-1, with D uncertain. This CDR3 is 17 amino acids long. V was clipped by 5 bases and J by 1 base, with 20 bases between them. The CDR3: CASSPGRLGNGNTEAFF. DNA of the CDR3: TGTGCCAGCAGTCCCGGGAGACTGGGCAATGGGAACACTGAAGCTTTCTTT.

The DNA of the CDR3 is TGCAGCGTAACGACAGGGGATTGGTACGAGCAGTACTTC. Translating gives CSVTTGDWYEQYF. The rearrangement joins TRBV29-1 to TRBJ2-7, with TRBD1 matching 8 bases. V was pared by 6 bases and J by 4 bases, with 8 bases of the junction left unmatched. Germline CDR1 is SQVTM and CDR2 is ANQGSEA. The CDR3 sequence is 13 residues long.

The V and J genes are TRBV10-3 and TRBJ1-4; a weak D match, TRBD1 (5 bases). Germline values: CDR1 ENHRY, CDR2 SYGVKD. V shed 3 bases and J shed 6 bases, with 14 bases lying between them. There are 15 residues in the CDR3. CDR3 coding DNA: TGTGCCATCAGTGACCCGGGGGTCGGGGATGAAAAACTGTTTTTT. Protein product: CAISDPGVGDEKLFF.

CDR3: CASSYRSRSNEQFF. DNA for the CDR3: TGTGCCAGCAGTTACCGATCCCGCTCCAATGAGCAGTTCTTC. V gene TRBV6-5 combines with J gene TRBJ2-1; D unresolved. Germline V CDR1 and CDR2: MNHEY, SVGAGI. V was trimmed by 2 bases and J by 6 bases, leaving 11 bases between them. There are 14 residues in the CDR3.

This clonotype appeared a few times. CDR3 bases: TGCAGTGCTAGAGAAGCTACTAGCGGGAGACGAGATACGCAGTATTTT. Amino acid sequence: CSAREATSGRRDTQYF. This chain uses TRBV20-1 with TRBJ2-3; TRBD2 agrees at 11 bases. The germline CDR1 and CDR2 sequences are DFQATT and SNEGSKA (reference sequence). With 0 bases clipped from V and 5 bases from J, the junction kept 7 bases outside the gene matches. The CDR3 has 16 amino acids.

The chain employs TRBV6-2 or TRBV6-3 and TRBJ2-1; 7 bases fit TRBD2. This CDR3 has 15 amino acids. From germline, CDR1 is MNHEY and CDR2 SVGEGT. V was clipped by 0 bases and J by 8 bases; unmatched bases: 7. The CDR3 here is CASSYSGGGPYEQFF. The DNA for the CDR3 is TGTGCCAGCAGTTACTCGGGGGGAGGGCCTTATGAGCAGTTCTTC.

The chain has TRBV6-4 and TRBJ2-1, with D possibly TRBD1 on 6 matching bases. Germline V gene lookup returns CDR1 MRHNA and CDR2 SNTAGT. V shed 3 bases and J shed 6 bases, with 12 bases lying between them. This CDR3 is 14 amino acids long. Here the CDR3 reads CASSEGLGANEQFF. The CDR3 bases are TGTGCCAGCAGTGAAGGATTGGGGGCCAATGAGCAGTTCTTC.

The table lists this clonotype with a few counts. V and J are TRBV9 and TRBJ2-1, with a weak D call TRBD2 (6 bases). Trimming left V 2 bases short and J 0 bases short, with 6 bases between. CDR3 length equals 14 residues. The germline gives CDR1 SGDLS, CDR2 YYNGEE. CDR3 in amino acids: CASSVEGSYNEQFF. The CDR3, as DNA: TGTGCCAGCAGCGTGGAGGGCTCCTACAATGAGCAGTTCTTC.

This clonotype was seen more than once but under ten times. The rearrangement joins TRBV7-6 to TRBJ2-3, with 7 bases matching TRBD2. Germline V gene data show CDR1 as SGHVS and CDR2 as FNYEAQ. J gave up 0 bases and V 7 bases, and 16 bases lay outside the gene matches. CDR3 length: 18 amino acids. This chain's CDR3 is CASTGGGPNPLSTDTQYF. Written as DNA, the CDR3 is TGTGCCAGCACCGGGGGAGGGCCTAATCCGTTGAGCACAGATACGCAGTATTTT.

The chain uses TRBV10-3 and TRBJ2-7; 10 nucleotides line up with TRBD1. Trimming took 0 bases from V and 7 from J; bases not matched to a gene: 6. Germline V gene data show CDR1 as ENHRY and CDR2 as SYGVKD. The CDR3 has 15 amino acids. DNA of the CDR3: TGTGCCATCAGTGAGTCGAGACAGGGGGCCGGGGAGCAGTACTTC. Translated, it gives CAISESRQGAGEQYF.

J is TRBJ2-6 and V is TRBV9, with a possible D match to TRBD2 (6 bases). The CDR3 covers 16 residues. V was trimmed by 3 bases and J by 0 bases, leaving 10 bases between them. Germline CDR1 reads SGDLS; CDR2 reads YYNGEE. CDR3 amino acids: CASSAVGGSGANVLTF. CDR3 sequence (DNA): TGTGCCAGCAGCGCGGTGGGAGGCTCTGGGGCCAACGTCCTGACTTTC.

The V gene is TRBV20-1, the J gene TRBJ2-3; D remains ambiguous. V gave up 2 bases and J gave up 2 bases, with 14 bases separating them. Germline V gene data show CDR1 as DFQATT and CDR2 as SNEGSKA (reference sequence). The CDR3 sequence is 15 residues long. The CDR3 region is CSARHPGGSTDTQYF. For the CDR3, the DNA is TGCAGTGCTAGACACCCCGGCGGTTCCACAGATACGCAGTATTTT.

This rearrangement joins TRBV7-9 to TRBJ2-3, with D perhaps TRBD1 or TRBD2 (5 bases each). Germline loops: CDR1 SEHNR, CDR2 FQNEAQ (reference sequence). Trimming pared 6 bases from V and 13 bases from J, leaving 17 bases between. The CDR3 contains 12 residues. CDR3 sequence reads: CASRPLRGAEYF. CDR3 in DNA: TGTGCCAGCAGACCACTAAGGGGAGCAGAGTATTTT.

The rearrangement joins TRBV4-1 to TRBJ2-1; 10 nucleotides align to TRBD2. The V and J ends lost 0 bases and 7 bases, in that order; junction bases with no gene match: 6. This CDR3 region has 16 residues. CDR1 is MGHRA, CDR2 YSYEKL, per germline. CDR3 residues: CASSQDKSGRANEQFF. DNA for the CDR3: TGCGCCAGCAGCCAAGATAAAAGCGGGAGGGCTAATGAGCAGTTCTTC.

This clonotype has just a few counts. The chain joins TRBV11-2 to TRBJ2-5, with D maybe TRBD2 (6 bases). V was shortened by 2 bases and J by 5 bases, with 12 bases between the two germline ends. The germline gives CDR1 SGHAT, CDR2 FQNNGV. CDR3 length: 14 amino acids. In DNA form, the CDR3 reads TGTGCCAGCAGCTTACTAGCGTTTTTGGAGACCCAGTACTTC. This translates into CASSLLAFLETQYF.

The chain uses TRBV10-3 and TRBJ2-7; 13 bases map to TRBD2. In germline, CDR1 is ENHRY, CDR2 SYGVKD. V dropped 4 bases and J dropped 2; count of bases not matched to a gene: 2. The length of the CDR3 is 15 residues. In DNA, the CDR3 is TGTGCCATCAGTGGGACTAGCGGGAGAACCTACGAGCAGTACTTC. Encoded protein: CAISGTSGRTYEQYF.

The rearrangement uses TRBV6-1 and TRBJ1-1; D is unresolved. Trimming pared 5 bases from V and 7 bases from J, leaving 20 bases between. Germline V gene sequence: CDR1 MNHNS, CDR2 SASEGT. The CDR3 sequence is 15 residues long. In nucleotides, the CDR3 is TGTGCCAGCAGTCAAAGGGCGCGCACCAGACTTGAAGCTTTCTTT. This sequence encodes CASSQRARTRLEAFF.

J is TRBJ1-4 and V is TRBV7-6; no firm D call. Germline CDR1 reads SGHVS; CDR2 reads FNYEAQ. V lost 5 bases, J lost 4 bases, and 11 bases lay in between. This CDR3 is built from 14 residues. The CDR3 nucleotides read TGTGCCAGCAGCCCGTGGACCCATAATGAAAAACTGTTTTTT. It translates to CASSPWTHNEKLFF. Together with reference TRBV7-6 and TRBJ1-4, the CDR3 gives the full variable domain: GAGVSQSPRYKVTKRGQDVALRCDPISGHVSLYWYRQALGQGPEFLTYFNYEAQQDKSGLPNDRFSAERPEGSISTLTIQRTEQRDSAMYRCASSPWTHNEKLFFGSGTQLSVL.

The chain uses TRBV20-1 and TRBJ2-1, with 12 positions matching TRBD1. The ends lost 0 bases at V and 8 bases at J; junction bases unmatched: 5. The CDR3 length is 15 residues. Per the germline V gene, CDR1 is DFQATT and CDR2 is SNEGSKA (reference sequence). The CDR3, as DNA: TGCAGTGCTAGAGACTGGGGACAGGGGGCAGATGAGCAGTTCTTC. This encodes CSARDWGQGADEQFF.

This clonotype occurred a few times. This sequence joins TRBV6-1 and TRBJ2-3, with TRBD1 as a possible D gene (5 bases). V dropped 2 bases and J dropped 1 base, with 10 bases sitting between them. Germline CDR1 is MNHNS and CDR2 is SASEGT. This CDR3 region has 15 residues. The CDR3 protein is CASSERGMGTDTQYF. The CDR3 nucleotides read TGTGCCAGCAGTGAAAGGGGAATGGGCACAGATACGCAGTATTTT.

The chain recombines TRBV20-1 with TRBJ2-7; tentative D call: TRBD1 (6 bases). Germline-derived CDR1 and CDR2 are DFQATT and SNEGSKA (reference sequence). The germline V and J ends were trimmed by 5 bases and 0 bases, with 11 bases remaining between them. The CDR3 runs 13 residues. The DNA for the CDR3 is TGCAGTGCTCCTGACAGGTCCTCCTACGAGCAGTACTTC. This gives the protein CSAPDRSSYEQYF.